This TCR beta chain was identified during a study of cytomegalovirus exposure and HLA in healthy donors. This clone was seen once. What it recognizes is unknown. V was clipped by 2 bases and J by 1 base, with 11 bases between them. The CDR3 totals 14 residues. CDR1 and CDR2 from the germline V gene are SQVTM and ANQGSEA. Findings of the study overall: A link between a missense DCLRE1C variant and TCR beta V- and J-gene trimming emerged from a later analysis.

With 60 Vbeta and 13 Jbeta primers, the PCR was carried out. Profiling relied on immunoSEQ multiplex PCR, and the TCRdb table lists in-frame clones only, not all of them. The table records hundreds of thousands of clones, around four fifths of them present only once. The V gene is TRBV29-1, the J gene TRBJ2-5; TRBD2 is a possible D gene (6 bases). Sequencing was done on a sample of PBMCs. The receptor comes from a boy between 2 and 15 years old in good health and CMV-seronegative. The CDR3 DNA reads as TGCAGCGTTGAAAGGTTACTAGCCCAAGAGACCCAGTACTTC. Its protein product is CSVERLLAQETQYF.